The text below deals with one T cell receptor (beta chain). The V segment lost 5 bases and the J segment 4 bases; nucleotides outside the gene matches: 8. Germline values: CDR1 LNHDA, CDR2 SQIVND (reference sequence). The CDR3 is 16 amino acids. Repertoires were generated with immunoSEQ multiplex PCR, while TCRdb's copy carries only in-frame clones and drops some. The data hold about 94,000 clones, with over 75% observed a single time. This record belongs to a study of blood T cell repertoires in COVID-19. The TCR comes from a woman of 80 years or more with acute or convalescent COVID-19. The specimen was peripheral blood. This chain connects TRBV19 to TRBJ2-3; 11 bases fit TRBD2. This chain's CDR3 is CASSSRLAGSPDTQYF. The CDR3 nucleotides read TGTGCCAGTAGTTCCAGACTAGCGGGAAGCCCAGATACGCAGTATTTT.